These 13 T cell receptor beta chains were sequenced from one sample in a study of human T cells and chemical hapten exposure (dated by TCRdb to about 2021). What the time point label conveys for this sample: pre-sensitization, week 0. Taken with the paper, the label for treatment or condition translates to: therapeutic diphenylcyclopropenone sensitization with weekly scalp DPC. The library relied on RACE. The instrument given in TCRdb is NextSeq 500. The raw public reads went through TCRdb reprocessing: fastp at Q25, MiXCR clone calling, in-frame beta chains kept. Rows matching on CDR3 protein sequence are summarized as one entry with the most common DNA and genes. Here the sample has 95,000 to 100,000 distinct CDR3 sequences; approximately 10% occur a single time. The top ten hold around 3.1% of the sample. Sequenced here: whole blood, sampled in connection with sensitization to the hapten diphenylcyclopropenone (DPC). The receptors come from a woman in her fifties or sixties with alopecia areata. Some clones in this sample may be carry-over from other donors' samples.

This clonotype came up many times. The chain links TRBV19 to TRBJ2-1; the match to TRBD2 covers 15 bases. Losses at the gene ends were 3 bases for V and 0 bases for J; bases not matched to a gene: 3. The germline V gene encodes CDR1 LNHDA and CDR2 SQIVND (reference sequence). The CDR3 sequence is 18 residues long. CDR3 sequence reads: CASSMGLAGGSSYNEQFF. The CDR3 region has the DNA TGTGCCAGTAGTATGGGACTAGCGGGGGGAAGCTCCTACAATGAGCAGTTCTTC.

This clonotype turned up a few times. The rearrangement links TRBV29-1 to TRBJ2-3, with D possibly being TRBD1 (6 bases). The CDR3 has 14 residues. Germline V gives CDR1 SQVTM, CDR2 ANQGSEA. Trimming took 6 bases from V and 1 from J, leaving 14 bases between them. This chain's CDR3 is CSVQQGLGTDTQYF. DNA for the CDR3: TGCAGCGTGCAACAGGGTTTGGGCACAGATACGCAGTATTTT.

This chain links TRBV24-1 with TRBJ2-5; weak D call: TRBD1 (5 bases). The length of the CDR3 is 13 residues. CDR1 and CDR2 from the germline V gene are KGHDR and SFDVKD. V gave up 10 bases and J gave up 5 bases, with 16 bases separating them. DNA for the CDR3: TGTGCCACGTCCCGCCAGGGTGGGGAGACCCAGTACTTC. Protein: CATSRQGGETQYF.

This clonotype was detected many times. This rearrangement joins TRBV30 to TRBJ1-6; 10 bases align to TRBD1. Germline CDR1 is GTSNPN and CDR2 is SVGIG (reference sequence). The CDR3 has 13 amino acids. V was clipped by 6 bases and J by 13 bases; unmatched bases: 9. The CDR3 DNA follows: TGTGCCTGCCCCCGGGACAGGGGATCCCCCCTCCACTTT. The encoded protein is CACPRDRGSPLHF.

CDR3 sequence reads: CASSVRQGSYNEQFF. DNA of the CDR3: TGTGCCAGCAGTGTCCGACAGGGCTCCTACAATGAGCAGTTCTTC. The rearrangement links TRBV2 to TRBJ2-1, with 7 bases lining up with TRBD1. Trimming cost V 4 bases and J 0 bases; bases outside gene matches: 3. The CDR3 runs 15 residues. Germline CDR1 reads SNHLY; CDR2 reads FYNNEI.

This clonotype was seen at least ten times. The CDR3 protein is CASSKAGSGTGELFF. CDR3 coding DNA: TGTGCCAGCAGTAAGGCGGGGAGCGGCACCGGGGAGCTGTTTTTT. The chain joins TRBV6-2 or TRBV6-3 to TRBJ2-2; D may be TRBD2 (6 bases). CDR1 is MNHEY and CDR2 is SVGEGT in the germline V gene. V lost 5 bases to trimming and J lost 4 bases, with 14 bases between them. There are 15 residues in the CDR3.

This clonotype was seen ten or more times. V is TRBV12-3 or TRBV12-4 and J is TRBJ2-6, with D perhaps being TRBD1 or TRBD2 (5 bases each). CDR3 length: 16 amino acids. V was trimmed by 6 bases and J by 0 bases, leaving 12 bases between them. CDR3: CASSRGRVSGANVLTF. CDR3 nucleotide sequence: TGTGCCAGCAGCCGGGGCCGGGTCTCTGGGGCCAACGTCCTGACTTTC.

This clonotype was counted a few times. CDR3 sequence (DNA): TGTGCCTGGGGTCAATACAGGGTTGTGGGCTACACCTTC. As protein: CAWGQYRVVGYTF. The V and J genes are TRBV30 and TRBJ1-2, with D possibly TRBD1 on 6 matching bases. Looked up from germline, CDR1 is GTSNPN and CDR2 is SVGIG (reference sequence). This CDR3 spans 13 amino acids. Deletions cut 5 bases from V and 8 bases from J, with 18 bases between.

This clonotype was counted ten times or more. The chain is built from TRBV9 and TRBJ2-7; 7 nucleotides match TRBD1. The CDR3 has 16 amino acids. Trimming at V came to 0 bases and at J to 3 bases, leaving 9 bases not matched to a gene. Germline loops: CDR1 SGDLS, CDR2 YYNGEE. The CDR3 DNA reads as TGTGCCAGCAGCGTAGAAGGGGGCCACGAGAGCTACGAGCAGTACTTC. Translation: CASSVEGGHESYEQYF. The full variable domain, completed using reference TRBV9 and TRBJ2-7, is DSGVTQTPKHLITATGQRVTLRCSPRSGDLSVYWYQQSLDQGLQFLIQYYNGEERAKGNILERFSAQQFPDLHSELNLSSLELGDSALYFCASSVEGGHESYEQYFGPGTRLTVT.

This sequence joins TRBV20-1 and TRBJ2-5, with TRBD2 identical over 11 bases. Germline values: CDR1 DFQATT, CDR2 SNEGSKA (reference sequence). The CDR3 spans 15 residues. V shed 3 bases and J 0 bases; nucleotides not matched to a gene: 3. CDR3 protein: CSARPGLADQETQYF. The CDR3 DNA sequence: TGCAGTGCTAGGCCGGGACTAGCGGACCAAGAGACCCAGTACTTC.

On this clonotype itself: An end of the junction differs from the germline gene, which may be a read error. V gene TRBV7-7 combines with J gene TRBJ2-3; D call uncertain. Germline V gene data show CDR1 as SSHAT and CDR2 as FNYEAQ (reference sequence). The CDR3 length is 15 residues. DNA for the CDR3: TGTGCTAGCAGCTTAACGGGCAGCTTCACAGATACGCAGTATTTT. Protein: CASSLTGSFTDTQYF.

The CDR3 DNA reads TGTGCCAGCAGCTTAGTGGCCCCGGGACTAGCGGCGACAGTACTTACAGATACGCAGTATTTT. Its protein product is CASSLVAPGLAATVLTDTQYF. The genes are TRBV7-9 and TRBJ2-3, with 11 bases lining up with TRBD2. From germline, CDR1 is SEHNR and CDR2 FQNEAQ (reference sequence). CDR3 length: 21 residues. Trimming at V came to 1 base and at J to 3 bases, leaving 18 bases not matched to a gene.

The V and J genes are TRBV20-1 and TRBJ1-5, with D perhaps matching TRBD1 (6 bases). Trimming took 6 bases from V and 0 from J, leaving 15 bases between them. CDR1 DFQATT and CDR2 SNEGSKA come from the germline V gene (reference sequence). This CDR3 is built from 15 residues. The CDR3 DNA is TGCAGTGCCAGCCCCTGGACAGCTAGCAATCAGCCCCAGCATTTT. This gives the protein CSASPWTASNQPQHF.